The rows below give T cell receptor beta chains drawn from one sample of a study of regulatory T cells in long-lasting Graves disease. One entry per CDR3 protein, called by TCRdb with MiXCR from the multiplex PCR reads. The sample shows about 430,000 distinct CDR3 sequences, 21% of them seen only once. Specimen: peripheral blood mononuclear cells (PBMCs), collected when the disease was refractory, from a patient treated with antithyroid drugs. The origin of the receptors is a female donor with Graves disease. Each CDR3 is given with its conserved first and last residue. D genes are given only for firm matches. For some rows the clone size is stated as once, few or many, or as a class when expanded; others skip it.

abundance,d_gene,j_gene,len,v_gene,CDR3aa,CDR3nt
many,.,TRBJ2-7,13,TRBV12-3/TRBV12-4,CASSPSDLYEQYF,TGTGCCAGCAGTCCATCAGACCTCTACGAGCAGTACTTC
few,TRBD1,TRBJ2-7,15,TRBV5-1,CASSTGGAGLYEQYF,TGCGCCAGCAGCACAGGGGGCGCGGGTCTCTACGAGCAGTACTTC
many,.,TRBJ2-1,15,TRBV2,CASTEGGGTYNEQFF,TGTGCCAGCACCGAAGGTGGGGGCACCTACAATGAGCAGTTCTTC
few,.,TRBJ1-5,15,TRBV29-1,CSVGTGLIGNQPQHF,TGCAGCGTTGGAACAGGGTTGATTGGCAATCAGCCCCAGCATTTT
many,.,TRBJ1-1,14,TRBV7-9,CASSLVGMNTEAFF,TGTGCCAGCAGCTTAGTTGGGATGAACACTGAAGCTTTCTTT
many,.,TRBJ1-5,15,TRBV2,CASSELFQGNQPQHF,TGTGCCAGCAGTGAATTGTTTCAGGGCAATCAGCCCCAGCATTTT
many,TRBD2,TRBJ2-5,18,TRBV7-9,CASSQGTSGNLKQETQYF,TGTGCCAGCAGCCAAGGGACTAGCGGGAACCTCAAACAAGAGACCCAGTACTTC
.,.,TRBJ1-5,15,TRBV5-1,CASSLNPDSNQPQHF,TGCGCCAGCAGCTTGAATCCGGATAGCAATCAGCCCCAGCATTTT
.,TRBD2,TRBJ2-2,13,TRBV30,CAGSSGNTGELFF,TGTGCTGGGTCTAGCGGGAACACCGGGGAGCTGTTTTTT
.,.,TRBJ2-2,13,TRBV9,CASSGPGTGELFF,TGTGCCAGCAGCGGGCCTGGGACCGGGGAGCTGTTTTTT
.,TRBD1,TRBJ1-1,15,TRBV12-3/TRBV12-4,CASSLTGTGWAEAFF,TGTGCCAGCAGTTTAACTGGGACAGGGTGGGCTGAAGCTTTCTTT
few,.,TRBJ1-5,14,TRBV20-1,CSARVPDSNQPQHF,TGCAGTGCTAGAGTGCCAGATAGCAATCAGCCCCAGCATTTT
many,.,TRBJ2-2,14,TRBV2,CASSETRNTGELFF,TGTGCCAGCAGTGAGACCCGGAACACCGGGGAGCTGTTTTTT
few,.,TRBJ1-1,13,TRBV5-6,CASSAGLGTEAFF,TGTGCCAGCAGCGCAGGGCTGGGCACTGAAGCTTTCTTT
.,.,TRBJ2-6,14,TRBV20-1,CSARDSSGANVLTF,TGCAGTGCTAGAGACAGCTCTGGGGCCAACGTCCTGACTTTC
few,TRBD1,TRBJ1-6,19,TRBV27,CASSFSSYRGSSYNSPLHF,TGTGCCAGCAGTTTCTCAAGCTACAGGGGAAGCTCCTATAATTCACCCCTCCACTTT
many,.,TRBJ1-1,13,TRBV27,CASKGGPNTEAFF,TGTGCCAGCAAAGGGGGGCCGAACACTGAAGCTTTCTTT
.,.,TRBJ1-1,15,TRBV3-1,CASSQDTGFSTEAFF,TGTGCCAGCAGCCAAGATACAGGGTTCAGTACTGAAGCTTTCTTT
.,.,TRBJ2-6,15,TRBV2,CAVRTVSSGANVLTF,TGTGCCGTTCGGACAGTGAGCTCTGGGGCCAACGTCCTGACTTTC
few,.,TRBJ2-6,16,TRBV27,CASSLSTGAGANVLTF,TGTGCCAGCAGTTTATCCACAGGAGCTGGGGCCAACGTCCTGACTTTC
many,.,TRBJ2-7,14,TRBV7-6,CASSSTGVANEQYF,TGTGCCAGCAGCTCAACTGGGGTCGCCAACGAGCAGTACTTC
few,TRBD1,TRBJ2-7,14,TRBV27,CASSNTGGSYEQYF,TGTGCCAGCAGCAACACAGGGGGCTCCTACGAGCAGTACTTC
many,.,TRBJ1-2,13,TRBV2,CASRGGADYGYTF,TGTGCCAGCAGAGGAGGGGCAGACTATGGCTACACCTTC
many,.,TRBJ2-7,13,TRBV12-3/TRBV12-4,CASSLGGGDEQYF,TGTGCCAGCAGCTTGGGAGGTGGGGACGAGCAGTACTTC
.,.,TRBJ2-3,14,TRBV2,CASREQRSTDTQYF,TGTGCCAGCAGAGAACAGCGTAGCACAGATACGCAGTATTTT
many,.,TRBJ2-7,16,TRBV5-1,CASSTTPGDPAYEQYF,TGCGCCAGCAGCACCACCCCAGGGGATCCAGCCTACGAGCAGTACTTC
many,.,TRBJ1-4,15,TRBV28,CASSSPGRLTEKLFF,TGTGCCAGCAGTTCCCCGGGACGGTTGACTGAAAAACTGTTTTTT